This T cell receptor beta chain originates from a study of blood T cell repertoires in COVID-19. Overall study: Specimens from acute and convalescent COVID-19 originated in the United States, Italy and Spain. In each case, the material was cDNA or gDNA derived from T cells, B-cell-depleted T cells, or PBMCs.

The CDR3 consists of 12 residues. Trimming left V 3 bases short and J 5 bases short, with 5 bases between. CDR1 and CDR2 (germline): SGHNT, YYREEE (reference sequence). In the original processing: Reference gene primer amplification yielded estimated nucleated cell counts. Profiling relied on immunoSEQ multiplex PCR, and the TCRdb table lists in-frame clones only, not all of them. Clone size and V and J calls were adopted from that table, with D and trimming inferred from the DNA. The sample records 55,000 to 80,000 clones, around 86% being singletons. The chain has TRBV5-4 and TRBJ1-4; D is ambiguous. Sequenced input: peripheral blood. This TCR came from a human donor in a cohort sampled during active COVID-19. The CDR3 reads CASSSQNEKLFF. In DNA form, the CDR3 reads TGTGCCAGCAGCTCCCAAAATGAAAAACTGTTTTTT. Based on the CDR3 plus reference TRBV5-4 and TRBJ1-4, the full variable domain is ETGVTQSPTHLIKTRGQQVTLRCSSQSGHNTVSWYQQALGQGPQFIFQYYREEENGRGNFPPRFSGLQFPNYSSELNVNALELDDSALYLCASSSQNEKLFFGSGTQLSVL.